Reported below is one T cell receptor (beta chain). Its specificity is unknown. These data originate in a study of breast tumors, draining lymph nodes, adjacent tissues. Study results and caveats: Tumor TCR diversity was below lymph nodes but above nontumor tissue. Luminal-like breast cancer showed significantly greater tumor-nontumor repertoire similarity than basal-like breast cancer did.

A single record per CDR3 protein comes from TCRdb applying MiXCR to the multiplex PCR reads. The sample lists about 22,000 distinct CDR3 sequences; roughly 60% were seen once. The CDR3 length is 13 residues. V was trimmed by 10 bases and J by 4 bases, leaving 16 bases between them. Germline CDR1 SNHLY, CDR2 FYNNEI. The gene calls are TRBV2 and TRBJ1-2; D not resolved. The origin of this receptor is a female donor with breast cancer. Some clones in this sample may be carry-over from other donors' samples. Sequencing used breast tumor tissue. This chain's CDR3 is CATLAGGTYGYTF. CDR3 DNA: TGTGCCACCTTAGCGGGCGGAACCTATGGCTACACCTTC. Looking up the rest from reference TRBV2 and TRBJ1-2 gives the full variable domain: EPEVTQTPSHQVTQMGQEVILRCVPISNHLYFYWYRQILGQKVEFLVSFYNNEISEKSEIFDDQFSVERPDGSNFTLKIRSTKLEDSAMYFCATLAGGTYGYTFGSGTRLTVV.